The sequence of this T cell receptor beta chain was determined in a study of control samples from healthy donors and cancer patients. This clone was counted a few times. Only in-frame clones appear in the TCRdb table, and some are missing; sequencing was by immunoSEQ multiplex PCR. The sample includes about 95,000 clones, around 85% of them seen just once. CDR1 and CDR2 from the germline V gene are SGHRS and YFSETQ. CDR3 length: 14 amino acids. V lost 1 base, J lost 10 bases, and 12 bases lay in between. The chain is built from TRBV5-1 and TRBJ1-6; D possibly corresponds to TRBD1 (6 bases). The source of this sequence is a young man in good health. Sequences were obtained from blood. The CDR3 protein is CASSLTQQGSPLHF. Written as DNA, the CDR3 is TGCGCCAGCAGCTTGACCCAACAGGGCTCACCCCTCCACTTT.